This T cell receptor (beta chain) was recovered during a study of tumor and adjacent non-tumor tissue in lung cancer (dated by TCRdb to 2016 to 2019). Broadly, across the study: Patients with adenocarcinoma (around eleven), squamous cell carcinoma (2) and small cell lung cancer (1) were included in the cohort. The study compared bulk TCRbeta repertoires from lung tumor tissue and matched distant non-tumor lung tissue of some 14 lung cancer patients. The 15 enrolled patients, of whom around 10 were men and 5 were women, were aged roughly 31 to 85 years and were diagnosed with TNM stage I to III disease. Sequencing produced roughly 130 million productive TCRbeta reads in total, an average of about 3.8 million reads per sample. Under 35 paired specimens, one tumor and one normal lung sample per patient, were profiled by TCRbeta CDR3 sequencing. Overall study outcomes, separate from this receptor: Neither the sequencing platform nor unique molecular identifiers are named or mentioned anywhere in the methods. Significantly higher TCR diversity (inverse Simpson) was observed in tumor tissue than in normal lung tissue (roughly 390 vs 170, P = 0.0075, Mann-Whitney U test). Because peripheral blood was not sequenced, the blood TCRbeta repertoires of the lung cancer patients in the study went unexamined. Significantly higher TCR diversity was found in younger patients, and higher tumor TCR diversity was associated with shorter overall and disease-free survival. Only about 15 patients were in the cohort, and the authors stated that larger samples and more detailed clinical data are needed. In normal lung, the top 100 clones accounted for a significantly larger cumulative share of the repertoire than in tumor tissue.

In the case of this clonotype: Its antigen remains undetermined. This likely comes from a read error, as the CDR3 has no conserved phenylalanine or tryptophan at its end.

Bulk unsorted tissue served as the source for RNA extraction, and RNA quality was assessed using a NanoDrop ND-1000 and an Agilent 2100. The normal lung samples consisted of distant non-tumor tissue collected more than 3 cm from the tumor edge. Newly diagnosed lung cancer patients without prior chemotherapy who had been admitted for thoracic surgery in China between August and November 2014 were enrolled as donors. Patients with previous radiotherapy or chemotherapy, or with another concurrent cancer, were excluded from the study. Surgical tissue pieces of roughly 1-2 cm3 were preserved in RNAlater solution and were kept at -80 degrees C until use. Libraries came from multiplex PCR. Sequencing instrument: Illumina HiSeq 2500. TCRbeta libraries were constructed through three rounds of nested PCR with primers (Table S4) according to protocols modified from ARM-PCR. Before sequencing, PCR products of 200-500 bp were cut from the gel and purified using the QIAquick gel extraction kit. As for how the authors treated the data: Trimmomatic was used to clean the reads, FLASH was used to merge the reads into complete CDR3 sequences, and MiTCR was used to assign the reads to V(D)J germline segments. Clonal diversity was calculated as the inverse Simpson's index using VDJtools. In-frame sequences without a premature stop codon were defined as productive reads. The raw public reads went through TCRdb reprocessing: fastp at Q25, MiXCR clone calling, in-frame beta chains kept. Each record represents a unique CDR3 protein, reported with the most common genes and DNA among its rows. For this entry, the V and J calls and clone size follow TCRdb and not the study's own pipeline. The sample contains 60,000 to 70,000 distinct CDR3 sequences, roughly 77% of them found a single time. 45% of the sample is in the top ten clones.

Looking up the germline V gene yields CDR1 SGHVS and CDR2 FQNEAQ. The CDR3 is 16 amino acids long, termini counted. Kept here is only the CDR3 DNA, which spans 48 bases and is read in frame from base 1. The sequencing sample was made of distant non-tumor lung tissue. The receptor was isolated from a man in his fifties or sixties with non-small cell lung cancer. The chain is assembled from TRBV7-8 and TRBJ2-7; the D gene is not confidently resolved. The sequenced DNA is TGTGGCAGCAGCTTAGATGGGCTCTGCAGCTCCTACGAGCAGTACATC. It translates as CGSSLDGLCSSYEQYI.